This TCR beta chain is drawn from a study of CD8 T cells in Susac syndrome. This clonotype was observed once. Trimming stripped 7 bases from V and 5 bases from J, with 20 bases between. Per the germline V gene, CDR1 is SQVTM and CDR2 is ANQGSEA. The CDR3 consists of 15 residues. RNA in amounts of roughly 0.5 to 1 ug was reverse transcribed with random hexamers. TCRdb redid the calling of the immunoSEQ multiplex PCR reads with MiXCR, one entry per CDR3 protein. The table has about 240,000 distinct CDR3 sequences, 90% to 97% seen once; the top ten hold approximately 0.094%. The V and J genes are TRBV29-1 and TRBJ2-2, with D maybe TRBD2 (6 bases). The source is a human donor with Susac syndrome. Material: CD4+ T cells from PBMCs. The chain's CDR3 is CSARVSGGETGELFF. CDR3 DNA: TGCAGCGCTCGCGTCAGCGGAGGGGAAACCGGGGAGCTGTTTTTT.